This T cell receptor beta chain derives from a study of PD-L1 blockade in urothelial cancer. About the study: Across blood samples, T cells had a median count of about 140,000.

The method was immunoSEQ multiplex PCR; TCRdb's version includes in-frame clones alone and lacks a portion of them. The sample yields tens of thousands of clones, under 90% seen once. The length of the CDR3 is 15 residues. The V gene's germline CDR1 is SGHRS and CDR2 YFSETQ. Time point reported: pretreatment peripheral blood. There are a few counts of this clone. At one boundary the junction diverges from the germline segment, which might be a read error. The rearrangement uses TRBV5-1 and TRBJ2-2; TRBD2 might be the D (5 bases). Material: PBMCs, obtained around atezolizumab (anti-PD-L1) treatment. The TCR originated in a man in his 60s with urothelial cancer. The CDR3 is CASSLDGMNSGELFF. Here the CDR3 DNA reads TGCGCCAGCAGTTTGGACGGGATGAATTCCGGGGAGCTGTTTTTT.